A selection of T cell receptor beta chains follows, all from one sample in a study of T cell responses to AZD1222 COVID-19 vaccine. Assay used: immunoSEQ multiplex PCR; TCRdb lists only in-frame clones, some missing. The repertoire holds fewer than 80,000 clones, around 74% seen once, with approximately 23% in the top ten. The specimen comprised peripheral blood, sampled on day 0 of MenACWY control vaccination. Receptor source: an adult in good health. Both conserved end residues are part of each CDR3. The D gene is left open where the match is weak. For some rows the clone size is stated as once, few or many, or as a class when expanded; others skip it.

.	TRBV5-4	TRBD1	TRBJ1-2	TGTGCCAGCAGCCAACCCGGGACAGGGAATGGCTACACCTTC	CASSQPGTGNGYTF
.	TRBV2	.	TRBJ2-5	TGTGCCAGCGCGGCTGATCGGGGGGAGACCCAGTACTTC	CASAADRGETQYF
.	TRBV27	TRBD1	TRBJ2-1	TGTGCCAGCAGCCCCGGGACAGGGGTAGGGAATGAGCAGTTCTTC	CASSPGTGVGNEQFF
.	TRBV11-2	TRBD1	TRBJ2-7	TGTGCCAGCAGCTTAAGCCCCACCACCCGGACAGGGGGCATGTACGAGCAGTACTTC	CASSLSPTTRTGGMYEQYF
.	TRBV7-3	TRBD2	TRBJ2-1	TGTGCCAGCAGCCGGGGGACTAGCGGGAATAATGAGCAGTTCTTC	CASSRGTSGNNEQFF
.	TRBV6-5	.	TRBJ1-1	TGTGCCAGCAGTTACTCGCATGGGAGGCACACTGAAGCTTTCTTT	CASSYSHGRHTEAFF
.	TRBV7-8	TRBD2	TRBJ2-1	TGTGCCAGCAGCCCAGGGGTCCGGGAGGGTCACAATGAGCAGTTCTTC	CASSPGVREGHNEQFF
.	TRBV5-1	TRBD1	TRBJ1-1	TGCGCCAGCAGCCTGGGACAGGGAGGTACTATGGACACTGAAGCTTTCTTT	CASSLGQGGTMDTEAFF
few	TRBV28	.	TRBJ2-7	TGTGCCAGCAGTTCATTCGACAGCCCATCCTACGAGCAGTACTTC	CASSSFDSPSYEQYF
.	TRBV9	.	TRBJ2-1	TGTGCCAGCAGCCCCTTCTGGCAGGAAAAATCCAATGAGCAGTTCTTC	CASSPFWQEKSNEQFF
once	TRBV5-1	.	TRBJ2-1	TGCGCCAGCAGACGGGGACTGACTCCCTCTAATGAGCAGTTCTTC	CASRRGLTPSNEQFF
.	TRBV12-3/TRBV12-4	.	TRBJ2-3	TGTGCCAGCAGTTTAGCCTCCGTGGATACGCAGTATTTT	CASSLASVDTQYF
.	TRBV4-2	.	TRBJ2-1	TGTGCCAGCAGCCAGAGGAGCGGTGGGTACAATGAGCAGTTCTTC	CASSQRSGGYNEQFF
.	TRBV10-3	.	TRBJ1-1	TGTGCCTCCCGGGGAACCGGGGCCCTGGAAGGCACTGAAGCTTTCTTT	CASRGTGALEGTEAFF
.	TRBV28	.	TRBJ2-4	TGTGCCAGCAGTCCCGCGGCCCTCAAAAACATTCAGTACTTC	CASSPAALKNIQYF
.	TRBV12-3/TRBV12-4	.	TRBJ1-2	TGTGCCAGCGGGGTACAGCATGGCTACACCTTC	CASGVQHGYTF
.	TRBV12-3/TRBV12-4	.	TRBJ2-3	TGTGCCAGTCGAGTGGCAGATACGCAGTATTTT	CASRVADTQYF
.	TRBV6-5	.	TRBJ1-1	TGTGCCAGCAGAGTCAGCAGGAACACTGAAGCTTTCTTT	CASRVSRNTEAFF
once	TRBV28	TRBD2	TRBJ2-3	TGTGCCAGCAGTCGACGACTAGCGGGAGCGGATACGCAGTATTTT	CASSRRLAGADTQYF
.	TRBV19	.	TRBJ1-5	TGTGCCAGTAGTATATCAGGGGATGGAAATCAGCCCCAGCATTTT	CASSISGDGNQPQHF
.	TRBV6-5	.	TRBJ2-7	TGTGCCAGCAGATCCCAAGGCGATACCTACGAGCAGTACTTC	CASRSQGDTYEQYF
.	TRBV7-8	.	TRBJ1-1	TGTGCCAGCAGCGCGGGAAGGACGACTGAAGCTTTCTTT	CASSAGRTTEAFF
.	TRBV5-5	.	TRBJ2-1	TGTGCCAGCATAAGTTACAATGAGCAGTTCTTC	CASISYNEQFF
.	TRBV4-2	.	TRBJ1-5	TGTGCCAGCAGCCAAGAAAGGGGGGGTCAGCCCCAGCATTTT	CASSQERGGQPQHF
.	TRBV30	.	TRBJ2-1	TGTGCCTGGAGTAAACCTCTCTCCTACAATGAGCAGTTCTTC	CAWSKPLSYNEQFF
.	TRBV29-1	TRBD1	TRBJ1-1	TGCAGCGTTACCGGGACAGCCTATGAAGCTTTCTTT	CSVTGTAYEAFF
.	TRBV19	.	TRBJ1-2	TGTGCCAGTAGTATAAGTACAGGGAATAGCGGCTACACCTTC	CASSISTGNSGYTF
.	TRBV4-2	.	TRBJ1-1	TGTGCCAGCAGCCAAGATCCGGGATCCACTGAAGCTTTCTTT	CASSQDPGSTEAFF
.	TRBV20-1	.	TRBJ2-2	TGCAGTGCTACTAGAGCCGGGGAGCTGTTTTTT	CSATRAGELFF
.	TRBV19	TRBD1	TRBJ1-1	TGTGCCAGTAGTCCCTTAGACAGGGAGGACACTGAAGCTTTCTTT	CASSPLDREDTEAFF
.	TRBV29-1	TRBD1	TRBJ1-1	TGCAGCGTTGGTGGTACAGGGGGCACTGAAGCTTTCTTT	CSVGGTGGTEAFF
.	TRBV6-2/TRBV6-3	.	TRBJ2-7	TGTGCCAGCAGCCTAGGGGCCGGGGTGGAGCAGTACTTC	CASSLGAGVEQYF
few	TRBV15	.	TRBJ1-1	TGTGCCACCAGCAGAGATTTTGCGAACACTGAAGCTTTCTTT	CATSRDFANTEAFF
few	TRBV15	TRBD1	TRBJ1-6	TGTGCCACCAGGCCGGGAACAGGGGGCAATTCACCCCTCCACTTT	CATRPGTGGNSPLHF
.	TRBV9	.	TRBJ1-2	TGTGCCAGCAGCGTCGGGTCCGCAACGTTATATGGCTACACCTTC	CASSVGSATLYGYTF
.	TRBV7-8	.	TRBJ1-5	TGTGCCAGCAGTCGAGGGTACCGGACTCGGGGAGGGAGCAATCAGCCCCAGCATTTT	CASSRGYRTRGGSNQPQHF
.	TRBV30	.	TRBJ1-2	TGTGCCTCGGGCCTAAACAGGGTAGACTATGGCTACACCTTC	CASGLNRVDYGYTF
medium-sized	TRBV5-1	.	TRBJ2-3	TGCGCCAGCGGAACCGGGAGCACAGATACGCAGTATTTT	CASGTGSTDTQYF
once	TRBV13	.	TRBJ1-4	TGTGCCAGCAGCCGTGCGGAGAAGGGGGAAAAACTGTTTTTT	CASSRAEKGEKLFF
.	TRBV5-4	TRBD1	TRBJ1-1	TGTGCCAGCAGCTTGGGACAGGGGAGGATCACTGAAGCTTTCTTT	CASSLGQGRITEAFF
.	TRBV28	TRBD1	TRBJ2-7	TGTGCCAGCAGCCGGGACAGCTCCTACGAGCAGTACTTC	CASSRDSSYEQYF
.	TRBV7-2	.	TRBJ2-6	TGTGCCAGCAGCTTATCATATGGGGCCAACGTCCTGACTTTC	CASSLSYGANVLTF
.	TRBV10-1	.	TRBJ1-2	TGCGCCAGCAGTGAGCCAGGAATGTATGGCTACACCTTC	CASSEPGMYGYTF
.	TRBV6-5	TRBD1	TRBJ2-7	TGTGCCAGCAGTCCGACAGGGGTCTCCCCCGAGCAGTACTTC	CASSPTGVSPEQYF
once	TRBV5-1	.	TRBJ2-7	TGCGCCAGCAGTCTGGGGCCTCAATCGTACGAGCAGTACTTC	CASSLGPQSYEQYF
.	TRBV7-9	TRBD1	TRBJ2-2	TGTGCCAGCAGCCTAGGACAGGGATTCACCGGGGAGCTGTTTTTT	CASSLGQGFTGELFF
.	TRBV2	.	TRBJ2-7	TGTGCCAGCAGTGAGGGGGACTCGATCCGATTC	CASSEGDSIRF
.	TRBV19	.	TRBJ2-2	TGTGCCAGTAGTATAGACCTAACGGGGTCGAACACCGGGGAGCTGTTTTTT	CASSIDLTGSNTGELFF
few	TRBV6-5	TRBD1	TRBJ1-6	TGTGCCAGCACTCCGGGACAGGGGATTTCACCCCTCCACTTT	CASTPGQGISPLHF
.	TRBV28	TRBD1	TRBJ2-1	TGTGCCAGCAGTTTATTCGGGACAGGGGGCGCCGGGACTAACTACAATGAGCAGTTCTTC	CASSLFGTGGAGTNYNEQFF
once	TRBV5-4	.	TRBJ1-2	TGTGCCAGCAGCTTGGCCGTGATAGGGGGATCAAGCTACACCTTC	CASSLAVIGGSSYTF
.	TRBV4-1	.	TRBJ2-7	TGCGCCAGCAGCCAACCAAGCCGGATGGAAGAGCAGTACTTC	CASSQPSRMEEQYF
.	TRBV6-5	TRBD2	TRBJ2-2	TGTGCCAGCAGTTACTGGCGGGAGGGTCCCACCGGGGAGCTGTTTTTT	CASSYWREGPTGELFF
.	TRBV7-7	.	TRBJ1-1	TGTGCTAGCAGCTTATCGTTGGGAAGCGAAGCTTTCTTT	CASSLSLGSEAFF
.	TRBV18	TRBD1	TRBJ2-1	TGTGCCAGCTCACCGCCCGGGACAGGGAACGAGCAGTTCTTC	CASSPPGTGNEQFF
.	TRBV6-5	.	TRBJ1-4	TGTGCCAGCAGGGCGGACGGGGAAAAACTGTTTTTT	CASRADGEKLFF
.	TRBV24-1	.	TRBJ2-3	TGTGCCACCAGTGACACAAGAGATACGCAGTATTTT	CATSDTRDTQYF
.	TRBV30	.	TRBJ1-1	TGTGCCTGGAGTGGGTCTTCCCTTAGGAACACTGAAGCTTTCTTT	CAWSGSSLRNTEAFF
.	TRBV3-1/TRBV3-2	.	TRBJ2-2	TGTGCCACCGGCCTACTAGGTGGGCCCACCGGGGAGCTGTTTTTT	CATGLLGGPTGELFF
.	TRBV10-3	TRBD2	TRBJ2-1	TGTGCCATCAGTGAGGGACTAGCGGCCTACAATGAGCAGTTCTTC	CAISEGLAAYNEQFF